This T cell receptor beta chain stems from a study of T cells after posttransplantation cyclophosphamide. Findings of the study overall: Later post-transplant blood repertoires were often dominated by donor CD8+ memory clones. Tissue-infiltrating T cells from skin or gut overlapped little with blood T cells.

About this clone itself: Its antigen remains unknown.

Trimming took 1 base from V and 2 from J, leaving 12 bases between them. The CDR3 runs 16 residues. Per germline, CDR1 LNHDA and CDR2 SQIVND (reference sequence). The repertoire was sequenced with immunoSEQ multiplex PCR; TCRdb's copy has only in-frame clones and lacks some. The sample includes about 11,000 clones, approximately 95% of them seen just once. Peripheral blood was collected from the related graft donor on the marrow donation day. Cells defined as naive were viable CD3+CD4+ or CD3+CD8+ and CCR7+CD45RA+CD45RO-CD95-CD27+CD28+. Sequencing was performed on naive CD8+ T cells sorted from PBMCs. The chain is built from TRBV19 and TRBJ2-1; D is possibly TRBD1 (5 bases). The clonotype comes from a young man in good health and a related stem cell transplant donor. The CDR3 sequence: CASSIGAGSTYNEQFF. CDR3 DNA sequence: TGTGCCAGTAGTATAGGGGCAGGGTCTACCTACAATGAGCAGTTCTTC.